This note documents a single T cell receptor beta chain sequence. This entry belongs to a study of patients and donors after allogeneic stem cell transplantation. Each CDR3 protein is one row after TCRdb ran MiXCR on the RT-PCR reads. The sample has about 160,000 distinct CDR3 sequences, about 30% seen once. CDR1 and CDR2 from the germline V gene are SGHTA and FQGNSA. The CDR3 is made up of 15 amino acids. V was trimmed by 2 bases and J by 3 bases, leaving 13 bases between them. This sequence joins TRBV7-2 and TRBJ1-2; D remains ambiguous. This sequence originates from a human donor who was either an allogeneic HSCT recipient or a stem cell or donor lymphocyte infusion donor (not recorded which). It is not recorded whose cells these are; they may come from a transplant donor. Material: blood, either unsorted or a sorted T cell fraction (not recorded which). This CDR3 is CASSLTRGLDYGYTF. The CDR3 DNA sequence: TGTGCCAGCAGCTTAACGCGAGGATTGGACTATGGCTACACCTTC.